This TCR beta chain was captured in a study of post-analysis software for immune sequencing data. V gave up 2 bases and J gave up 0 bases, with 11 bases separating them. CDR3 length equals 15 residues. Germline V CDR1 and CDR2: MGHRA, YSYEKL. TCR beta cDNA libraries included unique molecular identifiers. From the PCR reads, TCRdb called clonotypes with MiXCR, one entry per CDR3 protein. The sample holds roughly 430,000 distinct CDR3 sequences, 30% to 40% seen once. This clonotype has just a few counts. The target antigen is unknown. The study's findings and limits: Patients carried 4 or 5 TRBV segments more frequently than controls did, and TRBV5-6, TRBV5-1 and TRBV20-1 were among them.

The clonotype originates from a girl aged 2-10 years with multiple sclerosis. Sequencing was carried out using blood. The chain employs TRBV4-1 and TRBJ2-7, with D maybe TRBD1 (5 bases). The CDR3 is CASSQILQASYEQYF. The CDR3 bases are TGCGCCAGCAGCCAAATCCTACAGGCCTCCTACGAGCAGTACTTC.